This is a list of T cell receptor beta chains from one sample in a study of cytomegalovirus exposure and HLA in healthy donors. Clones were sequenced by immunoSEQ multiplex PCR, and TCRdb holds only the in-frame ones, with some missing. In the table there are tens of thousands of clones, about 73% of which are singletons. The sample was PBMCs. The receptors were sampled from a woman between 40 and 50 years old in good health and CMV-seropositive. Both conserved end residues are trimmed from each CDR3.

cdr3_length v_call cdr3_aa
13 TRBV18 ASSSTGVGNQPQH
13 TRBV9 ASSVVSGMPDTQY
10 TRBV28 ASGGLSGYRV
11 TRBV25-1 ASNPGETYGYT
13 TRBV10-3 AISGTSGGQETQY
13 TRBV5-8 ASSPGTSGEEEQY
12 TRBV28 ASSSGLSNYGYT
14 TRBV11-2 ASSLEGIAITDTQY
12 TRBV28 ASSLIQGPYEQY
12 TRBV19 ASSRPGSTGELF
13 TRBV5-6 ASNSPSQGREGYT
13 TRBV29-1 SVGILRESWDTQY
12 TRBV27 ASSFSVGGYEQY
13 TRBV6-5 ASSYTSGPYNEQF
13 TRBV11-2 ASRDSGRSPYEQY
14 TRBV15 ATSPTLAGVSYEQY
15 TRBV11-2 ASSLPYGRRLTDTQY
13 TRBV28 ASSAQGTGANVLT
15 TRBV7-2 ASSLALGLASQETQY
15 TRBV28 ASSLGNFRGVRHEQY
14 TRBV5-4 ASLGPSGAGANVLT
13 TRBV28 ASSFYLGQAYEQY
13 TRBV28 ASSETGLAKNIQY
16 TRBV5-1 ASSLAGQGASTVYGYT
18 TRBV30 TPGQGKTPPIREYQETQY
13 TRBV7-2 ASSLGWVAGDEQY
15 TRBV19 ASSIASGRPNSYEQY
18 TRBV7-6 ASSLYRGLAGTVEDNEQF
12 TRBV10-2 ASSSGTASYEQY
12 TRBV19 ASSTTTGTAEAF
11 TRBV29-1 SANLDSGLEQY
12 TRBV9 ASSVAPGVGEQY
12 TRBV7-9 ASSLAGGGETQY
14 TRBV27 ASSFILATSTDTQY
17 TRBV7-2 ASSLGFGKGLAGHNEQF
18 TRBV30 AWSVLRTSGSWGGTDTQY
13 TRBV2 ASSEWDKEVPEAF
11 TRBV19 ASSTLTVQPQH
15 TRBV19 ASSIGTGTGGTDTQY
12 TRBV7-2 ASSLGTANTEAF
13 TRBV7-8 ASSLGDRPNYGYT
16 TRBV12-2 ASRLGTKQETSTDTQY
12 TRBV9 ASHPDSSYNEQF
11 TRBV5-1 ASRRDLTDTQY
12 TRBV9 ASSGGLDTDTQY
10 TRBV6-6 ASSPVSYEQY
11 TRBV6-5 ASSPRENQPQH
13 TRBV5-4 ASSSSGRAYYEQY
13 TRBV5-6 ASSRGTGLNTEAF
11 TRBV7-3 ASSLIVGGEAF
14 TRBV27 ASSSAGPYSNQPQH